The clone carrying this TCR beta chain has ten or more counts. Its matching antigen is unknown. The assay was immunoSEQ multiplex PCR, and TCRdb's table has in-frame clones only and misses some. The repertoire has tens of thousands of clones, roughly three quarters of them found once; the top ten carry around 5%. The data derive from a study of CD4+ T cells in melanoma. Findings and limits, study-wide: Diverse differentiation states were reported for melanoma neoantigen-specific CD4+ T cells.

Sequenced material: tumor tissue. The sequence was collected from a human donor with melanoma.

CDR3 amino acids: CASSGRDRGPNTGELFF. The CDR3, as DNA: TGTGCCAGCAGCGGCCGGGACAGGGGACCGAACACCGGGGAGCTGTTTTTT. This chain joins TRBV9 and TRBJ2-2; 10 bases fit TRBD1. Trimming at V came to 3 bases and at J to 0 bases, leaving 5 bases not matched to a gene. Germline CDR1 SGDLS, CDR2 YYNGEE. The CDR3 has 17 amino acids.